This T cell receptor beta chain is drawn from a study of cytomegalovirus exposure and HLA in healthy donors. PCR involved 60 Vbeta and 13 Jbeta primers. Original methodology: In a later analysis, of tens of millions of unique beta chains, 9 million to 11 million appeared in at least two donors. Produced via immunoSEQ multiplex PCR; TCRdb's table is partial and in-frame only. That table is the source of V, J and clone size, and D and trimming were worked out from the DNA. Of about 150,000 clones detected, under 80% appear once; the ten largest clones hold 2.1%. This clone was recorded once. Its antigen is still unknown. The CDR3 runs 11 residues. Looked up from germline, CDR1 is SNHLY and CDR2 is FYNNEI. The V and J ends lost 7 bases and 10 bases respectively, with 14 bases between them. Study findings and constraints: Listed as cytomegalovirus-associated were 150 to 200 TCR beta chains. Only CMV serostatus was available as immune exposure information. Reportedly, HLA-A and HLA-B alleles of most subjects were accurately predicted from TCR beta.

The V gene is TRBV2, the J gene TRBJ2-7, with a tentative D call TRBD2 (6 bases). This receptor was obtained from a man aged 25-40 years in good health and CMV-seronegative. Sample: PBMCs. The CDR3 spells CASTSGLNQYF. The CDR3 DNA reads as TGTGCCAGCACTTCGGGACTGAATCAGTACTTC.